This is a list of T cell receptor beta chains from one sample in a study of Ad26.COV2.S vaccination and SARS-CoV-2 variants. Sequenced by immunoSEQ multiplex PCR; TCRdb stores in-frame clones only, minus some. The data show about 460,000 clones, nearly 90% seen once. The material sequenced was peripheral blood, taken in a trial of Ad26.COV2.S vaccine versus placebo. The source is a person aged 18-60 years who received the Ad26.COV2.S COVID-19 vaccine or a placebo. CDR3s include the opening cysteine and the closing phenylalanine or tryptophan. A D gene is named only where the DNA matches it firmly. Size values are once, few and many counts, or a class for expanded clones, and some rows have none.

TRBJ2-4,TRBV2,NA,NA,TGTGCCAGCAGTGGACGCGTGTGGGACATTCAGTACTTC,CASSGRVWDIQYF
TRBJ1-4,TRBV30,TRBD1,NA,TGTGCCTGGAGTGCCGACTGGACAGGGAAAAATGAAAAACTGTTTTTT,CAWSADWTGKNEKLFF
TRBJ1-1,TRBV7-9,NA,NA,TGTGCCAGCAGCTGGGCACAGGGGAACACTGAAGCTTTCTTT,CASSWAQGNTEAFF
TRBJ2-3,TRBV18,TRBD2,NA,TGTGCCAGCTCACCACTAAGGCCTAGCGGGAAGCAATCAGATACGCAGTATTTT,CASSPLRPSGKQSDTQYF
TRBJ1-2,TRBV5-1,NA,NA,TGCGCCAGCAGCCAGCAGGCTGGGGGCGCATCTAATGGCTACACCTTC,CASSQQAGGASNGYTF
TRBJ2-7,TRBV14,TRBD2,NA,TGTGCCAGCAGCCGAGCAACTAGCGGGGGCCTCTACGAGCAGTACTTC,CASSRATSGGLYEQYF
TRBJ1-5,TRBV18,NA,NA,TGTGCCAGCTCACAGACAGCTAATAGCAATCAGCCCCAGCATTTT,CASSQTANSNQPQHF
TRBJ2-3,TRBV11-2,NA,NA,TGTGCCAGCAGCCAATCCGGGGCAGGGGAGAGAGATACGCAGTATTTT,CASSQSGAGERDTQYF
TRBJ2-7,TRBV5-5,TRBD1,NA,TGTGCCAGCAGCCCCGGGACAGGGGGCTACGAGCAGTACTTC,CASSPGTGGYEQYF
TRBJ2-5,TRBV19,TRBD2,NA,TGTGCCAGTAAAGAAGCGGGACGGTCACAAGAGACCCAGTACTTC,CASKEAGRSQETQYF
TRBJ2-2,TRBV5-5,TRBD2,NA,TGTGCCAGCAGCTCCCTCGGGCTAGCGGAAAACACCGGGGAGCTGTTTTTT,CASSSLGLAENTGELFF
TRBJ2-5,TRBV7-3,TRBD1,NA,TGTGCCAGCAGCCGGACAGGGGGCGCCTGGGAGACCCAGTACTTC,CASSRTGGAWETQYF
TRBJ2-1,TRBV11-2,NA,NA,TGTGCCAGCAGCTTACTCGTGGAGAATGAGCAGTTCTTC,CASSLLVENEQFF
TRBJ1-3,TRBV5-1,NA,NA,TGCGCCAGCAGCCCCTCCCTTACAGTTACCTCTGGAAACACCATATATTTT,CASSPSLTVTSGNTIYF
TRBJ1-1,TRBV3-1/TRBV3-2,NA,NA,TGTGCCAGCAGCAATAGGACGGTCAACACTGAAGCTTTCTTT,CASSNRTVNTEAFF
TRBJ2-2,TRBV11-2,NA,NA,TGTGCCAGCAGCCCCGGTCCCTACACCGGGGAGCTGTTTTTT,CASSPGPYTGELFF
TRBJ2-3,TRBV7-3,TRBD2,NA,TGTGCCAGCCGCGGGGGGGAGACGGATACGCAGTATTTT,CASRGGETDTQYF
TRBJ1-6,TRBV7-8,NA,NA,TGTGCCAGCAGCCGTAGACAGGCGAGCTCCTATAATTCACCCCTCCACTTT,CASSRRQASSYNSPLHF
TRBJ2-5,TRBV18,NA,NA,TGTGCCAGCTCACCAGAGGCCAGCGAAGAGACCCAGTACTTC,CASSPEASEETQYF
TRBJ2-7,TRBV9,NA,NA,TGTGCCAGCAGCGTTGCCGGGTTCGACGAGCAGTACTTC,CASSVAGFDEQYF
TRBJ1-1,TRBV10-3,NA,NA,TGTGCCATCAGAGAACAAGGGCCCACTGAAGCTTTCTTT,CAIREQGPTEAFF
TRBJ2-5,TRBV5-1,NA,NA,TGCGCCAGCAGCTCAACGGGGGTCTACGAAGAGACCCAGTACTTC,CASSSTGVYEETQYF
TRBJ1-2,TRBV28,NA,NA,TGTGCCAGCTCTAGGGGGGGAGATGTATATGGCTACACCTTC,CASSRGGDVYGYTF
TRBJ2-7,TRBV2,NA,once,TGTGCCAGTAGCGAGGGGGGGAGGGAGCAGTACTTC,CASSEGGREQYF
TRBJ1-5,TRBV7-2,NA,NA,TGTGCCAGCAGCTTGGTGAGCAATCAGCCCCAGCATTTT,CASSLVSNQPQHF
TRBJ2-1,TRBV19,NA,NA,TGTGCCAGTAGTCCGGTGGGGGCTAAGGCTGAGCAGTTCTTC,CASSPVGAKAEQFF
TRBJ1-1,TRBV16,NA,NA,TGTGCCAGCAGCCCATCGGGGGGGACTGAAGCTTTCTTT,CASSPSGGTEAFF
TRBJ1-5,TRBV15,NA,NA,TGTGCCACCAGCCTTTTATCTACAGGAGATCAGCCCCAGCATTTT,CATSLLSTGDQPQHF
TRBJ1-4,TRBV11-2,NA,NA,TGTGCCAGCAGCTTAGATACAGTCTGGGGTGAAAAACTGTTTTTT,CASSLDTVWGEKLFF
TRBJ1-4,TRBV7-9,TRBD1,NA,TGTGCCAGCAGCCCCCCGCCGACAGGGTGGGAAGAAAAACTGTTTTTT,CASSPPPTGWEEKLFF
TRBJ1-5,TRBV19,NA,NA,TGTGCCAGTAGTATAAAGGCAGGATATAGCAATCAGCCCCAGCATTTT,CASSIKAGYSNQPQHF
TRBJ2-2,TRBV7-3,NA,NA,TGTGCCAGCAGCTTAACCGGGGGGCCCGGGGAGCTGTTTTTT,CASSLTGGPGELFF
TRBJ1-5,TRBV2,NA,few,TGTGCCAGCAGAGGGACGGAATCGCTTAGCAATCAGCCCCAGCATTTT,CASRGTESLSNQPQHF
TRBJ2-7,TRBV6-5,TRBD2,NA,TGTGCCAGCACCCCCAGCGGGGCCCTCTCCTACGAGCAGTACTTC,CASTPSGALSYEQYF
TRBJ2-3,TRBV9,NA,NA,TGTGCCAGCAGCCCCGGGGACTCCACAGATACGCAGTATTTT,CASSPGDSTDTQYF
TRBJ1-6,TRBV9,NA,NA,TGTGCCAGCAGCGTAGGGTCCAGGTCGGAGAATTCACCCCTCCACTTT,CASSVGSRSENSPLHF
TRBJ1-1,TRBV4-3,NA,NA,TGCGCCAGCAGCCCGCAAGACTTACAGGGATCCGGCACTGAAGCTTTCTTT,CASSPQDLQGSGTEAFF
TRBJ2-7,TRBV28,NA,NA,TGTGCCAGCAGCGCGGGGGCGTTCGGGGAGCAGTACTTC,CASSAGAFGEQYF
TRBJ1-2,TRBV5-1,NA,NA,TGCGCCAGCAGCCCATCCTATCGGGGGGGCTGGGGCTACACCTTC,CASSPSYRGGWGYTF
TRBJ1-2,TRBV7-9,NA,NA,TGTGCCAGCAGCACCATCGGACAGAGACAGGAGAACTATGGCTACACCTTC,CASSTIGQRQENYGYTF
TRBJ1-1,TRBV6-5,NA,once,TGTGCCAGCAGCCCGACCGTGCTTCGGAACACTGAAGCTTTCTTT,CASSPTVLRNTEAFF
TRBJ1-5,TRBV6-5,NA,NA,TGTGCCAGCAGGTTTAACATAGCCCAGCCCCAGCATTTT,CASRFNIAQPQHF
TRBJ1-1,TRBV19,TRBD1,NA,TGTGCCAGTAGTCCAAGACAGGGCCCGAACACTGAAGCTTTCTTT,CASSPRQGPNTEAFF
TRBJ2-1,TRBV9,TRBD2,NA,TGTGCCAGCAGCGAGGCCCCCCTAGCGGGAGGTTTGAATGAGCAGTTCTTC,CASSEAPLAGGLNEQFF
TRBJ2-3,TRBV5-1,NA,NA,TGCGCCAGCAGCTTGGAAAGGCCAGCCACAGATACGCAGTATTTT,CASSLERPATDTQYF